Shown below are 30 T cell receptor beta chains from a single sample sequenced in a study of T-cell memory formation after mild COVID-19. TCRdb called the 5' RACE reads again in MiXCR, with one record for every CDR3 protein. In the table there are 100,000 to 130,000 distinct CDR3 sequences, roughly 19% of which are singletons. The sample comprised PBMCs or a T cell subset sorted from them (not recorded which). Source of these receptors: a man aged 18 to 30 who had mild COVID-19 (a few samples of this study predate the infection). Cell type and time point are not known.

The chain combines TRBV24-1 with TRBJ2-3, with TRBD1 identical over 7 bases. Germline V gene sequence: CDR1 KGHDR, CDR2 SFDVKD. J was trimmed by 2 bases and V by 9 bases; bases with no gene match: 7. The CDR3 spans 14 residues. The CDR3 is CATATGTATDTQYF. The CDR3 nucleotides are TGTGCCACCGCGACCGGGACAGCCACAGATACGCAGTATTTT.

This clonotype was counted only a few times. This sequence joins TRBV5-1 and TRBJ2-3; a possible D gene is TRBD2 (6 bases). The V and J ends lost 7 bases and 1 base respectively, with 10 bases between them. The CDR3 is 13 residues long. From germline, CDR1 is SGHRS and CDR2 YFSETQ. CDR3 protein: CASRGEGTDTQYF. The DNA for the CDR3 is TGCGCCAGCCGAGGGGAGGGCACAGATACGCAGTATTTT.

At least ten counts were recorded for this clonotype. V is TRBV7-9 and J is TRBJ2-3, with no clear D. The CDR3 totals 13 residues. Per germline, CDR1 SEHNR and CDR2 FQNEAQ (reference sequence). V was cut by 4 bases and J by 3 bases, with 8 bases left in between. DNA of the CDR3: TGTGCCAGCAGCTCCGCCGGGACAGATACGCAGTATTTT. Protein product: CASSSAGTDTQYF.

This clonotype has just one count. The CDR3 DNA reads TGTGCCAGCAGCCAAGACGGAAGGCAGCCAGGGGAAAAACTGTTTTTT. It translates to CASSQDGRQPGEKLFF. The chain uses TRBV14 and TRBJ1-4; D is possibly TRBD1 (5 bases). CDR1 is SGHDN, CDR2 FVKESK, per germline. This CDR3 is 16 amino acids long. The ends were cut back, 0 bases at V and 8 bases at J, with 16 bases in the middle. Based on the CDR3 plus reference TRBV14 and TRBJ1-4, the full variable domain is EAGVTQFPSHSVIEKGQTVTLRCDPISGHDNLYWYRRVMGKEIKFLLHFVKESKQDESGMPNNRFLAERTGGTYSTLKVQPAELEDSGVYFCASSQDGRQPGEKLFFGSGTQLSVL.

This clonotype was detected a few times. The chain is built from TRBV20-1 and TRBJ2-1; TRBD1 might be the D (6 bases). Germline CDR1 is DFQATT and CDR2 is SNEGSKA (reference sequence). This CDR3 is 13 amino acids long. The V gene lost 5 bases and the J gene lost 9 bases, with 17 bases spanning the gap. The CDR3 protein is CSAGGPERGEQFF. The CDR3 region has the DNA TGCAGTGCTGGGGGCCCCGAACGGGGTGAGCAGTTCTTC.

This CDR3 is CASSLGSGGTTDTQYF. In DNA, the CDR3 is TGCGCCAGCAGCTTGGGTAGCGGGGGCACCACAGATACGCAGTATTTT. This sequence joins TRBV5-1 and TRBJ2-3; 9 positions agree with TRBD2. This CDR3 is built from 16 residues. CDR1 SGHRS and CDR2 YFSETQ come from the germline V gene. The trim removed 0 bases at V and 2 bases at J, leaving 4 bases unmatched.

The rearrangement joins TRBV4-1 to TRBJ2-2, with D perhaps TRBD2 (6 bases). From germline, CDR1 is MGHRA and CDR2 YSYEKL. Deletions cut 0 bases from V and 0 bases from J, with 8 bases between. The CDR3 is 16 residues long. This chain's CDR3 is CASSQETGANTGELFF. The CDR3 coding sequence is TGCGCCAGCAGCCAAGAGACGGGGGCGAACACCGGGGAGCTGTTTTTT.

This clonotype was counted only a few times. This chain joins TRBV7-9 and TRBJ2-1, with TRBD2 matching over 9 bases. The CDR3 spans 15 residues. The germline gives CDR1 SEHNR, CDR2 FQNEAQ (reference sequence). The V segment lost 1 base and the J segment 3 bases; nucleotides outside the gene matches: 1. CDR3 bases: TGTGCCAGCAGCTTAGTAGCGGGGGACTACAATGAGCAGTTCTTC. Amino acids: CASSLVAGDYNEQFF.

This clonotype turned up a few times. The rearrangement links TRBV5-1 to TRBJ2-3; unclear D gene. Germline V gives CDR1 SGHRS, CDR2 YFSETQ. Trimming stripped 2 bases from V and 2 bases from J, with 9 bases between. This CDR3 region has 14 residues. CDR3 bases: TGCGCCAGCAGCTTCACGGACCACACAGATACGCAGTATTTT. Translating it yields CASSFTDHTDTQYF. The full variable domain, in which reference TRBV5-1 and TRBJ2-3 provide the parts outside the CDR3, is KAGVTQTPRYLIKTRGQQVTLSCSPISGHRSVSWYQQTPGQGLQFLFEYFSETQRNKGNFPGRFSGRQFSNSRSEMNVSTLELGDSALYLCASSFTDHTDTQYFGPGTRLTVL.

This clonotype has more than one count but fewer than ten. The rearrangement uses TRBV7-6 and TRBJ2-5; TRBD2 is a possible D gene (6 bases). Trimming removed 5 bases at V and 5 bases at J, with 18 bases between. Germline V CDR1 and CDR2: SGHVS, FNYEAQ. The CDR3 has 15 residues. CDR3 DNA: TGTGCCAGCAGCCTCGAAGCGGGCCCCTTGGAGACCCAGTACTTC. Its translation: CASSLEAGPLETQYF.

This clonotype was counted between two and nine times. V and J are TRBV12-3 or TRBV12-4 and TRBJ2-5; D remains ambiguous. Trimming stripped 3 bases from V and 3 bases from J, with 8 bases between. The CDR3 runs 13 residues. The CDR3 DNA follows: TGTGCCAGCAGTTTGGTAGGGAAAGAGACCCAGTACTTC. Translating it yields CASSLVGKETQYF.

The table lists this clonotype with many counts. This chain uses TRBV5-5 with TRBJ2-5, with 9 bases identical to TRBD1. Trimming took 3 bases from V and 4 from J; bases not matched to a gene: 13. The CDR3 consists of 17 residues. Germline CDR1 SGHKS, CDR2 YYEKEE (reference sequence). CDR3 nucleotides: TGTGCCAGCAGCTCGCAACCGGGACAGGGAATTGGAGAGACCCAGTACTTC. Translating gives CASSSQPGQGIGETQYF.

The chain has TRBV2 and TRBJ2-2; tentatively, D is TRBD1 (5 bases). V lost 7 bases and J 0 bases, leaving 9 bases between the germline ends. Germline V lookup: CDR1 SNHLY, CDR2 FYNNEI. The CDR3 runs to 14 residues. DNA of the CDR3: TGTGCCAGCACAGGGTATCCGAACACCGGGGAGCTGTTTTTT. It specifies CASTGYPNTGELFF. The full variable domain, in which reference TRBV2 and TRBJ2-2 provide the parts outside the CDR3, is EPEVTQTPSHQVTQMGQEVILRCVPISNHLYFYWYRQILGQKVEFLVSFYNNEISEKSEIFDDQFSVERPDGSNFTLKIRSTKLEDSAMYFCASTGYPNTGELFFGEGSRLTVL.

The chain carries TRBV5-1 and TRBJ1-1, with D possibly matching TRBD1 (5 bases). CDR1 is SGHRS and CDR2 is YFSETQ in the germline V gene. The CDR3 length is 14 residues. V dropped 2 bases and J dropped 3 bases, with 11 bases sitting between them. DNA of the CDR3: TGCGCCAGCAGCTTTGGGGGAGGGGACACTGAAGCTTTCTTT. The encoded protein is CASSFGGGDTEAFF.

This clonotype showed up just a few times. This rearrangement joins TRBV2 to TRBJ1-2; D is possibly TRBD1 (5 bases). Trimming shortened V by 6 bases and J by 8 bases, and 25 bases separated the two germline ends. CDR1 and CDR2 (germline): SNHLY, FYNNEI. The CDR3 has 16 amino acids. CDR3 region: CASRMEMSQGLRGYTF. CDR3 coding DNA: TGTGCCAGCAGGATGGAGATGTCCCAGGGCCTGAGAGGCTACACCTTC.

The CDR3 sequence is CASSPTARDSPLHF. The CDR3, as DNA: TGTGCCAGCTCGCCGACGGCTCGCGATTCACCCCTCCACTTT. The V call is TRBV18, the J call TRBJ1-6; D remains ambiguous. The germline V and J ends were trimmed by 6 bases and 8 bases, with 14 bases remaining between them. The CDR3 covers 14 residues. Germline-derived CDR1 and CDR2 are KGHSH and LQKENI.

The chain is built from TRBV6-5 and TRBJ2-3; no definite D call. V was trimmed by 4 bases and J by 8 bases, leaving 10 bases between them. CDR3 length equals 12 residues. Germline CDR1 reads MNHEY; CDR2 reads SVGAGI. The DNA of the CDR3 is TGTGCCAGCAGTTCCCCAGACCGTACGCAGTATTTT. This sequence encodes CASSSPDRTQYF.

This clonotype was seen a handful of times. The rearrangement uses TRBV7-4 and TRBJ2-1; D may be TRBD1 (5 bases). The CDR3 length is 13 residues. Germline CDR1 is SGHVT and CDR2 is SQSDAQ. The germline V and J ends were trimmed by 3 bases and 6 bases, with 9 bases remaining between them. CDR3 in amino acids: CASSFRQGNEQFF. The CDR3, as DNA: TGTGCCAGCAGCTTCAGGCAGGGCAATGAGCAGTTCTTC.

The chain uses TRBV12-3 or TRBV12-4 and TRBJ2-3; a possible D gene is TRBD1 (6 bases). The CDR3 spans 14 residues. Trimming pared 1 base from V and 8 bases from J, leaving 13 bases between. This chain's CDR3 is CASSLGRQVSTQYF. CDR3 in DNA: TGTGCCAGCAGTTTAGGGAGACAGGTCTCTACGCAGTATTTT.

This clonotype appeared a few times. The chain joins TRBV10-3 to TRBJ1-1, with 9 bases that match TRBD1. V lost 4 bases to trimming and J lost 3 bases; unmatched junction nucleotides: 0. Germline V gives CDR1 ENHRY, CDR2 SYGVKD. The CDR3 totals 13 residues. The CDR3 reads CAISGTGDTEAFF. CDR3 nucleotides: TGTGCCATCAGTGGGACAGGGGACACTGAAGCTTTCTTT.

This clonotype was counted between two and nine times. The V gene is TRBV5-6, the J gene TRBJ2-1, with TRBD2 matching 10 bases. The CDR3 runs 16 residues. The trim removed 1 base at V and 8 bases at J, leaving 9 bases unmatched. The germline CDR1 and CDR2 sequences are SGHDT and YYEEEE. The CDR3, as DNA: TGTGCCAGCAGCTTGATCGTTAAGCGGGGGGGCGATGAGCAGTTCTTC. Protein sequence: CASSLIVKRGGDEQFF.

This clonotype has only a few counts. The chain employs TRBV7-2 and TRBJ2-7, with D uncertain. The germline V gene encodes CDR1 SGHTA and CDR2 FQGNSA. Trimming pared 5 bases from V and 2 bases from J, leaving 7 bases between. The CDR3 is made up of 12 amino acids. In DNA form, the CDR3 reads TGTGCCAGCAGCCCCCAGGCCTACGAGCAGTACTTC. As protein: CASSPQAYEQYF.

V usage is TRBV3-1 and J usage is TRBJ1-2; possible D gene TRBD1, 5 bases. The germline CDR1 and CDR2 sequences are LGHDT and YNNKEL (reference sequence). The CDR3 is made up of 12 amino acids. V shed 4 bases and J shed 5 bases, with 8 bases lying between them. The CDR3 nucleotides read TGTGCCAGCAGCCTGGGGACGTATGGCTACACCTTC. Its protein is CASSLGTYGYTF.

There are many counts of this clonotype. The V and J genes are TRBV20-1 and TRBJ2-7; 9 nucleotides agree with TRBD1. Germline lookup yields CDR1 DFQATT and CDR2 SNEGSKA (reference sequence). The CDR3 sequence is 12 residues long. With 5 bases clipped from V and 5 bases from J, the junction kept 4 bases outside the gene matches. Here the CDR3 reads CSAWDRENEQYF. The DNA of the CDR3 is TGCAGTGCTTGGGACAGGGAGAACGAGCAGTACTTC.

In its sample, this clonotype was seen a few times. The chain links TRBV5-1 to TRBJ2-6; no clear D. Trimming removed 0 bases from V and 2 bases from J, with 21 bases in between. Looked up from germline, CDR1 is SGHRS and CDR2 is YFSETQ. This CDR3 spans 20 amino acids. CDR3 bases: TGCGCCAGCAGCTTGGATCCAGTAATGTTGTCGCCTCCTGGGGCCAACGTCCTGACTTTC. This codes for CASSLDPVMLSPPGANVLTF.

This chain links TRBV6-2 or TRBV6-3 with TRBJ1-1; D call uncertain. The CDR3 length is 14 residues. Per the germline V gene, CDR1 is MNHEY and CDR2 is SVGEGT. With 2 bases removed from V and 2 bases from J, the gap between germline ends came to 9 bases. Here the CDR3 DNA reads TGTGCCAGCAGTTACACTCCGGTAAACACTGAAGCTTTCTTT. Translation: CASSYTPVNTEAFF.

In this sample, this clonotype turned up a few times. This rearrangement joins TRBV7-9 to TRBJ2-7; 11 nucleotides line up with TRBD2. CDR3 length equals 15 residues. The V and J ends lost 5 bases and 5 bases, in that order; junction bases with no gene match: 8. Germline CDR1 SEHNR, CDR2 FQNEAQ (reference sequence). CDR3 sequence (DNA): TGTGCCAGCAGCCCTATAGCGGGGGGGACCCACGAGCAGTACTTC. Residues: CASSPIAGGTHEQYF.

This clonotype was seen a few times. The chain carries TRBV29-1 and TRBJ1-1; no definite D call. V lost 3 bases, J lost 11 bases, and 10 bases lay in between. The CDR3 loop spans 10 amino acids. The germline V gene encodes CDR1 SQVTM and CDR2 ANQGSEA. In nucleotides, the CDR3 is TGCAGCGTTGAGAAGAGGGCCGCTTTCTTT. It encodes CSVEKRAAFF.

The table lists this clonotype with a few counts. The rearrangement joins TRBV28 to TRBJ1-1; D is uncertain. The CDR3 extends over 13 amino acids. V shed 6 bases and J shed 3 bases, with 11 bases lying between them. CDR1 is MDHEN, CDR2 SYDVKM, per germline. CDR3 nucleotide sequence: TGTGCCAGCAGCTCCCACGGGGACACTGAAGCTTTCTTT. Translated: CASSSHGDTEAFF.

This rearrangement joins TRBV20-1 to TRBJ1-1, with 7 bases aligning to TRBD1. Germline loops: CDR1 DFQATT, CDR2 SNEGSKA (reference sequence). This CDR3 comprises 15 residues. After removal of 3 bases from V and 0 bases from J, the junction contained 7 bases not matched to a gene. CDR3 region: CSAREQGWMNTEAFF. The CDR3 bases are TGCAGTGCTAGGGAACAGGGGTGGATGAACACTGAAGCTTTCTTT.